The clone carrying this T cell receptor beta chain was seen a few times. Expressed TCRB transcripts were sequenced, since all the RNA that had been isolated was reverse transcribed. Assay: immunoSEQ multiplex PCR; the TCRdb copy retains only in-frame clones and omits some. This table has around 400,000 clones, over 13% appearing once. The J segment lost 1 base and the V segment lost 6 bases, leaving 4 bases of the junction unmatched. This CDR3 has 15 amino acids. Germline CDR1 SGHAT, CDR2 FQNNGV. The record originates from a study of beta chain features in type 1 diabetes. The sequence came from a woman younger than 35 in good health. This chain links TRBV11-2 with TRBJ2-2; 8 nucleotides line up with TRBD1. Specimen: naive CD4+ T cells from blood. The chain's CDR3 is CASSQGARNTGELFF. Written as DNA, the CDR3 is TGTGCCAGCAGTCAGGGGGCGAGGAACACCGGGGAGCTGTTTTTT.